Reported below is one T cell receptor (beta chain). Antigen specificity is unknown. This record comes from a study of T cells in Graves' hyperthyroidism and ophthalmopathy. Points from the study as a whole: Most thyroid clonotypes expanded above 0.001 were also detected in blood.

Amplified TCR beta CDR3 regions came from RNA transcripts. The HTBI set primed first-round TCR CDR3 RT-PCR. One entry per CDR3 protein, called by TCRdb with MiXCR from the multiplex PCR reads. This table has a few hundred thousand distinct CDR3 sequences, less than 20% appearing once. Deletions cut 4 bases from V and 10 bases from J, with 10 bases between. The CDR3 is made up of 12 amino acids. Germline values: CDR1 LGHDT, CDR2 YNNKEL (reference sequence). What was sequenced was blood. The receptor comes from a man between 45 and 60 years old with Graves' ophthalmopathy. The V and J genes are TRBV3-1 and TRBJ2-2; tentatively, D is TRBD2 (6 bases). The CDR3 DNA follows: TGTGCCAGCAGCCGTCCGGGGGAGGAGCTGTTTTTT. This gives the protein CASSRPGEELFF.